This passage covers 14 T cell receptor beta chains from one sample sequenced in a study of PD-1 blockade in classical Hodgkin lymphoma. Repertoires were generated with immunoSEQ multiplex PCR, while TCRdb's copy carries only in-frame clones and drops some. Among 20,000 to 25,000 clones listed, just under 80% were seen once. Every patient experienced relapse after autologous stem cell transplantation, and brentuximab vedotin exposure varied. This specimen was peripheral blood mononuclear cells (PBMCs), taken before the second cycle of nivolumab. These receptors came from a human donor with classical Hodgkin lymphoma.

V and J are TRBV9 and TRBJ2-2, with 8 bases identical to TRBD1. CDR3 length equals 15 residues. Germline V lookup: CDR1 SGDLS, CDR2 YYNGEE. V shed 4 bases, J shed 7 bases, and the junction held 9 bases outside the gene matches. The CDR3 nucleotides read TGTGCCAGCAGCCCCAGGACAGGGACGATCGGGGAGCTGTTTTTT. Amino acids: CASSPRTGTIGELFF.

The J gene is TRBJ2-1, the V gene TRBV5-1, with TRBD1 identical over 7 bases. Germline trimming cut 3 bases from V and 10 bases from J; bases unmatched to any gene: 7. This CDR3 region has 13 residues. Germline assignment: CDR1 SGHRS and CDR2 YFSETQ. The CDR3 DNA reads TGCGCCAGCAGCTATACAGGGGACGGAGAGCAGTTCTTC. It is translated as CASSYTGDGEQFF.

V and J are TRBV6-5 and TRBJ2-1; D is possibly TRBD1 (7 bases). The germline V and J ends were trimmed by 5 bases and 1 base, with 12 bases remaining between them. The CDR3 runs to 15 residues. Germline V gene sequence: CDR1 MNHEY, CDR2 SVGAGI. The CDR3 nucleotides are TGTGCCAGCAGTCCACAGGGGAGGTCCTACAATGAGCAGTTCTTC. It yields the protein CASSPQGRSYNEQFF.

This clone is a singleton in its sample. The chain has TRBV7-9 and TRBJ1-4; a weak D match, TRBD1 (5 bases). The ends were cut back, 5 bases at V and 0 bases at J, with 13 bases in the middle. This CDR3 has 16 residues. The germline gives CDR1 SEHNR, CDR2 FQNEAQ (reference sequence). Here the CDR3 DNA reads TGTGCCAGCAGCGTAGGGACGAGGGCAACTAATGAAAAACTGTTTTTT. Amino acids: CASSVGTRATNEKLFF.

The chain couples TRBV11-2 to TRBJ2-5; TRBD2 aligns across 11 bases. CDR1 SGHAT and CDR2 FQNNGV come from the germline V gene. The CDR3 covers 15 residues. J lost 5 bases, V lost 5 bases, and 7 bases had no gene match. The CDR3 sequence: CASSISGGARETQYF. CDR3 in DNA: TGTGCCAGCAGCATTAGCGGGGGGGCACGGGAGACCCAGTACTTC.

By share of the sample, this clone is large. The chain uses TRBV7-6 and TRBJ1-1; D ambiguous. The CDR3 is made up of 15 amino acids. The V and J ends lost 2 bases and 5 bases respectively, with 15 bases between them. Germline loops: CDR1 SGHVS, CDR2 FNYEAQ. CDR3 nucleotide sequence: TGTGCCAGCAGCTTACTTCCAGGAATGGGGACTGAAGCTTTCTTT. Its protein is CASSLLPGMGTEAFF.

This clone has a single count. The chain recombines TRBV7-9 with TRBJ2-5; 8 positions agree with TRBD1. The V gene end was trimmed by 5 bases and the J gene end by 4 bases; junction bases not matched to a gene: 6. The CDR3 is made up of 14 amino acids. Germline V lookup: CDR1 SEHNR, CDR2 FQNEAQ (reference sequence). CDR3 residues: CASSNGQGRETQYF. In nucleotides, the CDR3 is TGTGCCAGCAGCAACGGACAGGGCCGAGAGACCCAGTACTTC.

This sequence joins TRBV14 and TRBJ2-3, with D uncertain. CDR1 SGHDN and CDR2 FVKESK come from the germline V gene. Trimming shortened V by 4 bases and J by 6 bases, and 8 bases separated the two germline ends. This CDR3 spans 12 amino acids. The CDR3 spells CASSRLTDTQYF. The CDR3 nucleotides read TGTGCCAGCAGCCGTTTGACGGATACGCAGTATTTT.

The chain combines TRBV27 with TRBJ2-3, with D perhaps matching TRBD1 (5 bases). The CDR3 runs to 14 residues. V lost 1 base and J 2 bases, leaving 7 bases between the germline ends. Germline CDR1 reads MNHEY; CDR2 reads SMNVEV (reference sequence). CDR3 sequence: CASSLLGDTDTQYF. CDR3 in DNA: TGTGCCAGCAGTTTATTAGGGGACACAGATACGCAGTATTTT.

On this clone: One end of the junction fails to match germline, which may point to a read error. The V call is TRBV5-1, the J call TRBJ2-3, with D maybe TRBD2 (5 bases). Germline CDR1 SGHRS, CDR2 YFSETQ. This CDR3 is 15 amino acids long. CDR3 bases: TGCGCCAGCAGTTTGGACTTAATCCCGTCCAATACGCAGTATTTT. This encodes CASSLDLIPSNTQYF.

CDR3 in DNA: TGCGCCAGCAGCCGGGACAGAACCCGCTCCTACGAGCAGTACTTC. Its protein product is CASSRDRTRSYEQYF. The chain combines TRBV4-3 with TRBJ2-7; 7 nucleotides match TRBD1. From germline, CDR1 is LGHNA and CDR2 YSLEER. After removal of 4 bases from V and 0 bases from J, the junction contained 6 bases not matched to a gene. This CDR3 contains 15 residues.

In this sample, this clone is medium-sized (0.01 to 0.1%). The chain combines TRBV11-2 with TRBJ1-1, with 7 bases aligning to TRBD1. CDR1 is SGHAT and CDR2 is FQNNGV in the germline V gene. The CDR3 sequence is 17 residues long. V shed 5 bases, J shed 4 bases, and the junction held 16 bases outside the gene matches. This chain's CDR3 is CASSPLDRATETTEAFF. CDR3 sequence (DNA): TGTGCCAGCAGCCCCCTAGACAGGGCTACTGAGACCACTGAAGCTTTCTTT.

The chain carries TRBV15 and TRBJ1-2; TRBD1 aligns across 8 bases. The CDR3 extends over 18 amino acids. V lost 1 base, J lost 5 bases, and 15 bases stayed unmatched. Germline CDR1 LNHNV, CDR2 YYDKDF (reference sequence). The CDR3 is CATSRAYFPDREVYGYTF. The DNA for the CDR3 is TGTGCCACCAGCAGAGCATATTTTCCGGACAGGGAAGTTTATGGCTACACCTTC. Full variable domain (remainder filled in from reference TRBV15 and TRBJ1-2): DAMVIQNPRYQVTQFGKPVTLSCSQTLNHNVMYWYQQKSSQAPKLLFHYYDKDFNNEADTPDNFQSRRPNTSFCFLDIRSPGLGDTAMYLCATSRAYFPDREVYGYTFGSGTRLTVV.

This clone was counted only a few times. This chain uses TRBV11-1 with TRBJ2-1; 12 nucleotides match TRBD2. This CDR3 is 17 amino acids long. The trim removed 5 bases at V and 4 bases at J, leaving 9 bases unmatched. The germline CDR1 and CDR2 sequences are SGHAT and FQDESV (reference sequence). The CDR3 loop reads CASSLSPLAGGYNEQFF. The DNA for the CDR3 is TGTGCCAGCAGCCTCAGTCCCCTAGCGGGAGGGTACAATGAGCAGTTCTTC.